This T cell receptor (beta chain) appears in the sequencing data of a study of blood T cell repertoires in COVID-19. In this sample, this clone turned up a few times. Germline V gene sequence: CDR1 SNHLY, CDR2 FYNNEI. Trimming cost V 4 bases and J 1 base, with 8 bases left between them. The CDR3 covers 14 residues. The method was immunoSEQ multiplex PCR; TCRdb's version includes in-frame clones alone and lacks a portion of them. The table has 60,000 or so clones, under 80% seen once. Sequencing input: PBMCs or T cells enriched from blood (not recorded which). The source is a woman aged 55-75 years who had been exposed to COVID-19. The chain combines TRBV2 with TRBJ1-3, with unresolved D. CDR3 DNA sequence: TGTGCCAGCAGTGGACTAGGGTCTGGAAACACCATATATTTT. This sequence encodes CASSGLGSGNTIYF. Drawing the rest from reference TRBV2 and TRBJ1-3, the complete variable domain is EPEVTQTPSHQVTQMGQEVILRCVPISNHLYFYWYRQILGQKVEFLVSFYNNEISEKSEIFDDQFSVERPDGSNFTLKIRSTKLEDSAMYFCASSGLGSGNTIYFGEGSWLTVV.